This T cell receptor (beta chain) came from a study of PD-L1 blockade in urothelial cancer. Across the study: Median T cell yield from blood was 141,255.

Documented time point: peripheral blood 6 weeks after treatment start. Measured with immunoSEQ multiplex PCR; TCRdb has only the in-frame clones, and not every one. This sample yields some 120,000 clones, of which around 88% are seen a single time; more than 1.5% belongs to the top ten. Germline trimming cut 5 bases from V and 5 bases from J; bases unmatched to any gene: 9. CDR1 and CDR2 from the germline V gene are SGHNT and YENEEA. The CDR3 has 15 amino acids. This TCR was recovered from a man aged 60 to 75 with urothelial cancer. This material consisted of PBMCs, taken around atezolizumab (anti-PD-L1) treatment. This chain links TRBV11-3 with TRBJ2-5, with 9 bases matching TRBD2. CDR3 nucleotides: TGTGCCAGCAGCCCTACCGGGACTAGCACGGAGACCCAGTACTTC. It translates to CASSPTGTSTETQYF.